The 25 T cell receptor beta chains below all came from one sample that was sequenced in a study of shared clonotypes between healthy human individuals. Libraries were prepared by immunoSEQ multiplex PCR; TCRdb keeps only in-frame clonotypes and omits some of them. The table includes about 600,000 clones, more than 95% detected once. Source material: naive CD4+ T cells sorted from blood. Sample subset: CD45RA+ positively selected. The receptor source for this set is a woman in her thirties in good health.

This clone has only one observation. V and J are TRBV7-3 and TRBJ2-2; TRBD2 might be the D (5 bases). CDR3 length: 12 residues. The V gene lost 6 bases and the J gene lost 9 bases, with 11 bases spanning the gap. Germline V gives CDR1 SGHTA, CDR2 FQGTGA. The CDR3 region has the DNA TGTGCCAGCAGGGACCCGGGGAGGGAGCTGTTTTTT. Protein sequence: CASRDPGRELFF.

The genes are TRBV27 and TRBJ2-3; D is ambiguous. Per germline, CDR1 MNHEY and CDR2 SMNVEV (reference sequence). The CDR3 totals 12 residues. With 6 bases removed from V and 7 bases from J, the gap between germline ends came to 11 bases. CDR3 coding DNA: TGTGCCAGCAGCTTTATTGGAAATACGCAGTATTTT. It codes for CASSFIGNTQYF.

The J gene is TRBJ2-5, the V gene TRBV29-1; no reliable D call. CDR3 size: 13 residues. V gave up 4 bases and J gave up 1 base, with 10 bases separating them. Per the germline V gene, CDR1 is SQVTM and CDR2 is ANQGSEA. The CDR3 bases are TGCAGCGTTGGACCTCGCCTCCAAGAGACCCAGTACTTC. It encodes CSVGPRLQETQYF.

The chain combines TRBV7-9 with TRBJ1-2, with 10 bases lining up with TRBD1. With 0 bases clipped from V and 8 bases from J, the junction kept 6 bases outside the gene matches. Germline V gives CDR1 SEHNR, CDR2 FQNEAQ (reference sequence). The CDR3 runs 15 residues. CDR3 nucleotides: TGTGCCAGCAGCTTAGCGTCGGGACAGGGGTTCGGCTACACCTTC. It codes for CASSLASGQGFGYTF.

The chain couples TRBV5-4 to TRBJ2-1; 7 bases match TRBD2. Per germline, CDR1 SGHNT and CDR2 YYREEE (reference sequence). The CDR3 is 13 residues long. After removal of 1 base from V and 10 bases from J, the junction contained 5 bases not matched to a gene. The CDR3 protein is CASSLHGTKEQFF. CDR3 coding DNA: TGTGCCAGCAGCTTGCACGGGACTAAGGAGCAGTTCTTC.

The chain employs TRBV28 and TRBJ2-7, with D perhaps matching TRBD1 (6 bases). The germline gives CDR1 MDHEN, CDR2 SYDVKM. This CDR3 has 14 amino acids. V shed 3 bases and J shed 5 bases, with 14 bases lying between them. This CDR3 reads CASSFPRDRNEQYF. In DNA, the CDR3 is TGTGCCAGCAGTTTCCCCCGCGACAGGAACGAGCAGTACTTC.

CDR3: CASRATSGRTNEQFF. DNA of the CDR3: TGTGCCAGTAGGGCGACTAGCGGGAGAACCAATGAGCAGTTCTTC. The rearrangement joins TRBV19 to TRBJ2-1; 12 nucleotides align to TRBD2. Trimming took 6 bases from V and 6 from J; bases not matched to a gene: 6. The CDR3 extends over 15 amino acids. The V gene's germline CDR1 is LNHDA and CDR2 SQIVND (reference sequence).

The rearrangement joins TRBV7-2 to TRBJ2-7, with 7 bases identical to TRBD1. The trim removed 8 bases at V and 2 bases at J, leaving 9 bases unmatched. Germline CDR1 and CDR2: SGHTA and FQGNSA. The CDR3 spans 14 residues. The CDR3 DNA sequence: TGTGCCAGCGCATCCGGGACAGAGACCTACGAGCAGTACTTC. It translates to CASASGTETYEQYF.

V is TRBV28 and J is TRBJ1-2; D remains unclear. The CDR3 is 12 residues long. Germline V gives CDR1 MDHEN, CDR2 SYDVKM. V was trimmed by 8 bases and J by 4 bases, leaving 11 bases between them. DNA for the CDR3: TGTGCCAGCTCACCCGGATTCTATGGCTACACCTTC. This codes for CASSPGFYGYTF.

The rearrangement links TRBV7-9 to TRBJ1-2, with 9 nucleotides matching TRBD1. With V trimmed by 4 bases and J by 0 bases, 0 bases remained unmatched. CDR1 is SEHNR and CDR2 is FQNEAQ in the germline V gene (reference sequence). The CDR3 length is 14 residues. The CDR3 DNA sequence: TGTGCCAGCAGCTGGGACAGGGCTAACTATGGCTACACCTTC. Translating it yields CASSWDRANYGYTF.

The chain is built from TRBV28 and TRBJ2-7; TRBD1 matches at 7 bases. V was pared by 7 bases and J by 6 bases, with 9 bases of the junction left unmatched. This CDR3 spans 13 amino acids. From germline, CDR1 is MDHEN and CDR2 SYDVKM. Written as DNA, the CDR3 is TGTGCCAGCAACAGACAGGGAACGAGCGAGCAGTACTTC. Translated: CASNRQGTSEQYF.

The CDR3 sequence is CAWNFGPYEQYF. The CDR3 DNA sequence: TGTGCCTGGAATTTTGGCCCCTACGAGCAGTACTTC. The chain employs TRBV30 and TRBJ2-7; D is uncertain. This CDR3 is built from 12 residues. Trimming took 4 bases from V and 2 from J, leaving 9 bases between them. The V gene's germline CDR1 is GTSNPN and CDR2 SVGIG (reference sequence).

This clone was counted a single time. This chain connects TRBV19 to TRBJ2-3; D perhaps matches TRBD2 (6 bases). V lost 5 bases and J 0 bases, leaving 15 bases between the germline ends. This CDR3 has 16 residues. Germline V gene data show CDR1 as LNHDA and CDR2 as SQIVND (reference sequence). The CDR3 region has the DNA TGTGCCAGTAGTTATACGGGAGCCCAAAGCACAGATACGCAGTATTTT. Its translation is CASSYTGAQSTDTQYF.

This rearrangement joins TRBV28 to TRBJ2-1; no clear D gene. Germline CDR1 MDHEN, CDR2 SYDVKM. Trimming shortened V by 3 bases and J by 7 bases, and 19 bases separated the two germline ends. The CDR3 extends over 16 amino acids. The CDR3, as DNA: TGTGCCAGCAGTTTGGGCGGCTCCCGGAGAGGTAATGAGCAGTTCTTC. Its translation: CASSLGGSRRGNEQFF.

The genes are TRBV19 and TRBJ2-7, with a weak D call TRBD2 (6 bases). Looked up from germline, CDR1 is LNHDA and CDR2 is SQIVND (reference sequence). The CDR3 sequence is 13 residues long. V was shortened by 4 bases and J by 0 bases, with 7 bases between the two germline ends. The CDR3 region has the DNA TGTGCCAGTAGTAGCGGGACCTCCTACGAGCAGTACTTC. As protein: CASSSGTSYEQYF.

The gene calls are TRBV28 and TRBJ1-5; 11 nucleotides match TRBD1. Trimming took 6 bases from V and 1 from J; bases not matched to a gene: 11. The CDR3 runs 18 residues. Germline CDR1 MDHEN, CDR2 SYDVKM. CDR3 sequence (DNA): TGTGCCAGCAGAACCCGGGACAGGGGGTCGGTAAGCAATCAGCCCCAGCATTTT. Protein product: CASRTRDRGSVSNQPQHF.

This clone appeared a few times. The rearrangement uses TRBV28 and TRBJ1-1, with unresolved D. This CDR3 spans 11 amino acids. V lost 5 bases and J lost 3, with 4 bases in between. Per the germline V gene, CDR1 is MDHEN and CDR2 is SYDVKM. CDR3 sequence (DNA): TGTGCCAGCAGTGCATACACTGAAGCTTTCTTT. This gives the protein CASSAYTEAFF.

The chain couples TRBV5-1 to TRBJ2-5, with TRBD2 as a possible D gene (5 bases). This CDR3 comprises 14 residues. Looked up from germline, CDR1 is SGHRS and CDR2 is YFSETQ. Trimming removed 3 bases from V and 4 bases from J, with 13 bases in between. CDR3 region: CASSWALRGETQYF. CDR3 sequence (DNA): TGCGCCAGCAGCTGGGCCCTTCGGGGAGAGACCCAGTACTTC.

The chain is built from TRBV5-6 and TRBJ1-2, with unresolved D. Germline assignment: CDR1 SGHDT and CDR2 YYEEEE. The CDR3 is made up of 15 amino acids. Trimming removed 0 bases at V and 0 bases at J, with 9 bases between. Here the CDR3 DNA reads TGTGCCAGCAGCTTGGATCGTAATGCTAACTATGGCTACACCTTC. The encoded protein is CASSLDRNANYGYTF.

The genes are TRBV7-8 and TRBJ2-5, with D possibly being TRBD1 (5 bases). The CDR3 runs 13 residues. The V end was cut by 4 bases, the J end by 5 bases, with 11 bases between. Germline loops: CDR1 SGHVS, CDR2 FQNEAQ. The CDR3: CASSSGHSETQYF. The CDR3 nucleotides are TGTGCCAGCAGCTCAGGACATTCCGAGACCCAGTACTTC.

The V and J genes are TRBV19 and TRBJ1-2; D is unresolved. The CDR3 runs to 13 residues. V gave up 5 bases and J gave up 8 bases, with 15 bases separating them. CDR1 LNHDA and CDR2 SQIVND come from the germline V gene (reference sequence). CDR3 in DNA: TGTGCCAGTAGTTCCGGGCCGGAGGAGGGCTACACCTTC. It translates to CASSSGPEEGYTF.

The J gene is TRBJ1-1, the V gene TRBV9; D not resolved. The CDR3 is 12 residues long. V lost 4 bases, J lost 7 bases, and 11 bases lay in between. Germline values: CDR1 SGDLS, CDR2 YYNGEE. The CDR3 region has the DNA TGTGCCAGCAGCCCTTCAGGAAATGAAGCTTTCTTT. It is translated as CASSPSGNEAFF.

The chain uses TRBV27 and TRBJ1-5; 8 bases line up with TRBD1. J gave up 0 bases and V 5 bases, and 3 bases lay outside the gene matches. The germline CDR1 and CDR2 sequences are MNHEY and SMNVEV (reference sequence). The CDR3 has 15 residues. CDR3 in amino acids: CASSRTGISNQPQHF. In nucleotides, the CDR3 is TGTGCCAGCAGTAGGACAGGGATTAGCAATCAGCCCCAGCATTTT.

The chain employs TRBV27 and TRBJ2-7; TRBD1 matches 7 bases. The germline CDR1 and CDR2 sequences are MNHEY and SMNVEV (reference sequence). J lost 2 bases, V lost 6 bases, and 7 bases had no gene match. The CDR3 consists of 14 residues. This CDR3 is CASRRTGTAYEQYF. The DNA for the CDR3 is TGTGCCAGCAGACGTACCGGGACAGCCTACGAGCAGTACTTC.

The rearrangement joins TRBV19 to TRBJ1-5; D uncertain. Germline V gives CDR1 LNHDA, CDR2 SQIVND (reference sequence). V was shortened by 1 base and J by 3 bases, with 7 bases between the two germline ends. CDR3 length equals 14 residues. The CDR3: CASSIGQINQPQHF. The CDR3 bases are TGTGCCAGTAGTATAGGACAAATCAATCAGCCCCAGCATTTT.